This T cell receptor (beta chain) is from a study of tissue T cells after allogeneic stem cell transplantation. Overall study results and limits: TCR repertoires tracked anatomic similarity, regardless of disease or transplant status. This small cohort was clinically heterogeneous, and sampling depth was a limitation.

Assay: immunoSEQ multiplex PCR; the TCRdb copy retains only in-frame clones and omits some. The sample holds under 30,000 clones; around four fifths are singletons and the top ten take less than 10%. Non-transplant comparator patients with other cancers had at least five gastrointestinal samples and no known gastrointestinal disease. As concerns this clone: As yet, its antigen is unknown.

This CDR3 spans 17 amino acids. The ends lost 4 bases at V and 8 bases at J; junction bases unmatched: 16. The J gene is TRBJ2-1, the V gene TRBV23-1, with 8 nucleotides matching TRBD2. TRBV23-1 is an open reading frame, and its role is uncertain. Specimen: tissue from the ileum, collected at autopsy. This receptor was taken from a female donor of 60 years or more with lung cancer. This CDR3 is CASSLSPGLGEWDEQFF. In DNA, the CDR3 is TGCGCCAGCAGTCTGTCTCCGGGACTAGGCGAGTGGGATGAGCAGTTCTTC.